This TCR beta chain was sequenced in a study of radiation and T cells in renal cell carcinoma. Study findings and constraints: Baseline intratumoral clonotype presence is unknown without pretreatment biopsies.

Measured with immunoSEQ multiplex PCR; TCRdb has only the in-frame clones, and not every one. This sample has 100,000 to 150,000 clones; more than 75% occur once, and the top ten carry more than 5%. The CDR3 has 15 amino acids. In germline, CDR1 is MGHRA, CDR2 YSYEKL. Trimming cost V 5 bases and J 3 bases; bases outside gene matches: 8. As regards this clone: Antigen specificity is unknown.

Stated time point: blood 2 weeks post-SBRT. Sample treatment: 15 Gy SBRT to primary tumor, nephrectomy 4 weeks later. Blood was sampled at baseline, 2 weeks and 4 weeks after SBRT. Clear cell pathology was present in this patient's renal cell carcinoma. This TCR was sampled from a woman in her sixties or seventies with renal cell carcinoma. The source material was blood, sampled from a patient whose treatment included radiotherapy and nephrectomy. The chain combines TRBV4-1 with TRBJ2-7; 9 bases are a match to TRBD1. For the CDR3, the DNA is TGCGCCAGCAGCGTGATCCCGGGACAGGGCTACGAGCAGTACTTC. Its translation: CASSVIPGQGYEQYF.